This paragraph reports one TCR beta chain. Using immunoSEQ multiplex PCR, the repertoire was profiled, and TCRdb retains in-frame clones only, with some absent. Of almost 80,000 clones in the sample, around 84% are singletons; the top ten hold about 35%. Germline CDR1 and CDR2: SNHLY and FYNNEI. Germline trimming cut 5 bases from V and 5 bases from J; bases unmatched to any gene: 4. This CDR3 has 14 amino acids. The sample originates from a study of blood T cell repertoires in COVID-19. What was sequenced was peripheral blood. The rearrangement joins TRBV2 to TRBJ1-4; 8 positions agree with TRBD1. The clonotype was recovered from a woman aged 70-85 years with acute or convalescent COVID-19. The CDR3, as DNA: TGTGCCAGCAGTCCCCGGGACAGGAATGAAAAACTGTTTTTT. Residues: CASSPRDRNEKLFF.